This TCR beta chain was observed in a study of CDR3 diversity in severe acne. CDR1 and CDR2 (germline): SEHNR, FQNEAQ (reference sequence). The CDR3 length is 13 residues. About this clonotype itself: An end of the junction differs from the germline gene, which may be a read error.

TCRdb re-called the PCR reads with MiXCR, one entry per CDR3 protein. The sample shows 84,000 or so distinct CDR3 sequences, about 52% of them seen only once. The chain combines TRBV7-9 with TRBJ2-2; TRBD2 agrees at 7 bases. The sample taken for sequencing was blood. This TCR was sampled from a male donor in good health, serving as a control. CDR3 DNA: TGTGCCAGCAGCCGCGAGACTAGCCGTGAGCAGTTTTTT. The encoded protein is CASSRETSREQFF.